A selection of T cell receptor beta chains follows, all from one sample in a study of blood T cell repertoires in COVID-19. Produced via immunoSEQ multiplex PCR; TCRdb's table is partial and in-frame only. The sample holds about 120,000 clones; about three quarters are singletons and the top ten take about 6.8%. Sequencing was performed on peripheral blood. The receptors stem from a man between 65 and 80 years old with acute or convalescent COVID-19. Both conserved end residues are part of each CDR3. Fields, in order: J gene, D gene, V gene, clone size, CDR3 DNA, CDR3 protein. The D gene is left open where the match is weak. Size is omitted from some rows. Given values are once, few, many or a class for expanded clones.

J: TRBJ1-1
D: .
V: TRBV19
size: few
DNA: TGTGCCAGTAGCACGAGCAAACCTGAAGCTTTCTTT
CDR3: CASSTSKPEAFF

J: TRBJ1-6
D: TRBD1
V: TRBV30
size: .
DNA: TGTGCCTGGAGCGAGGGACAGTATAATTCACCCCTCCACTTT
CDR3: CAWSEGQYNSPLHF

J: TRBJ1-4
D: .
V: TRBV18
size: .
DNA: TGTGCCAGCTCACCCACAACAGGATACTCCAATGAAAAACTGTTTTTT
CDR3: CASSPTTGYSNEKLFF

J: TRBJ2-2
D: TRBD2
V: TRBV7-8
size: once
DNA: TGTGCCAGCAGCCTGGGACTAGCGGGGTACACCGGGGAGCTGTTTTTT
CDR3: CASSLGLAGYTGELFF

J: TRBJ2-1
D: TRBD1
V: TRBV29-1
size: few
DNA: TGCAGCGTTGAAGGGGGGGACAGGGGATCCTACAATGAGCAGTTCTTC
CDR3: CSVEGGDRGSYNEQFF

J: TRBJ1-1
D: .
V: TRBV27
size: .
DNA: TGTGCCAGCAGCTCTACCGGCGGGACTAGGGCTGAAGCTTTCTTT
CDR3: CASSSTGGTRAEAFF

J: TRBJ1-6
D: .
V: TRBV6-1
size: .
DNA: TGTGCCAGCAGTTTCGACAGCGATTATAATTCACCCCTCCACTTT
CDR3: CASSFDSDYNSPLHF

J: TRBJ2-1
D: TRBD1
V: TRBV11-1
size: .
DNA: TGTGCCAGCAGCTTACGACAGGGTAATGAGCAGTTCTTC
CDR3: CASSLRQGNEQFF

J: TRBJ1-6
D: .
V: TRBV30
size: .
DNA: TGTGCCTGGTCGAAGGGGTCACCCCTCCACTTT
CDR3: CAWSKGSPLHF

J: TRBJ2-2
D: .
V: TRBV7-2
size: .
DNA: TGTGCCAGCAGCTTAGCGGGAGTGGGAACCGGGGAGCTGTTTTTT
CDR3: CASSLAGVGTGELFF

J: TRBJ2-6
D: .
V: TRBV5-5
size: .
DNA: TGTGCCAGCAGCCCGGCGGGCGGGGGCGGCAACGTCCTGACTTTC
CDR3: CASSPAGGGGNVLTF

J: TRBJ2-3
D: TRBD2
V: TRBV7-2
size: .
DNA: TGTGCCAGCAGCACAAATCGGGGGGGTAGGACAGATACGCAGTATTTT
CDR3: CASSTNRGGRTDTQYF

J: TRBJ2-3
D: .
V: TRBV19
size: .
DNA: TGTGCCAGTAGTGCCGGGGGAGATACGCAGTATTTT
CDR3: CASSAGGDTQYF

J: TRBJ2-5
D: TRBD1
V: TRBV7-9
size: .
DNA: TGTGCCAGCATTAGGGGGCAGGGGCTACAAGAGACCCAGTACTTC
CDR3: CASIRGQGLQETQYF

J: TRBJ2-7
D: .
V: TRBV7-9
size: .
DNA: TGTGCCAGCAGCTTTCCTCAGTATTCTGGGGGGTATTCTCCCTTCGAGCAGTACTTC
CDR3: CASSFPQYSGGYSPFEQYF

J: TRBJ2-7
D: .
V: TRBV6-2/TRBV6-3
size: .
DNA: TGTGCCAGCAGTTACCTCTCACTGAGAAGGAGCTCCTACGAGCAGTACTTC
CDR3: CASSYLSLRRSSYEQYF

J: TRBJ2-7
D: TRBD1
V: TRBV30
size: .
DNA: TGTGCCTGGAGGGAACCCGGGACAGTAAATTACGAGCAGTACTTC
CDR3: CAWREPGTVNYEQYF

J: TRBJ2-2
D: .
V: TRBV18
size: few
DNA: TGTGCCAGCTCACCACCGCGAGGCACCGGGGAGCTGTTTTTT
CDR3: CASSPPRGTGELFF

J: TRBJ2-1
D: TRBD2
V: TRBV27
size: .
DNA: TGTGCCAGCAGTATCGCGGGGGGCAACAATGAGCAGTTCTTC
CDR3: CASSIAGGNNEQFF

J: TRBJ2-7
D: .
V: TRBV29-1
size: .
DNA: TGCAGCGTGGGTACAGGACCCTACGAGCAGTACTTC
CDR3: CSVGTGPYEQYF

J: TRBJ1-5
D: .
V: TRBV19
size: .
DNA: TGTGCCAGTATGCGGGACAATCAGCCCCAGCATTTT
CDR3: CASMRDNQPQHF

J: TRBJ2-5
D: TRBD2
V: TRBV11-1
size: .
DNA: TGTGCCAGCAGCTCCGACGGGAGGGAGACCCAGTACTTC
CDR3: CASSSDGRETQYF

J: TRBJ1-1
D: TRBD1
V: TRBV7-2
size: .
DNA: TGTGCCAGCCTTGCTCAGCAGGGGGGTACTGAAGCTTTCTTT
CDR3: CASLAQQGGTEAFF